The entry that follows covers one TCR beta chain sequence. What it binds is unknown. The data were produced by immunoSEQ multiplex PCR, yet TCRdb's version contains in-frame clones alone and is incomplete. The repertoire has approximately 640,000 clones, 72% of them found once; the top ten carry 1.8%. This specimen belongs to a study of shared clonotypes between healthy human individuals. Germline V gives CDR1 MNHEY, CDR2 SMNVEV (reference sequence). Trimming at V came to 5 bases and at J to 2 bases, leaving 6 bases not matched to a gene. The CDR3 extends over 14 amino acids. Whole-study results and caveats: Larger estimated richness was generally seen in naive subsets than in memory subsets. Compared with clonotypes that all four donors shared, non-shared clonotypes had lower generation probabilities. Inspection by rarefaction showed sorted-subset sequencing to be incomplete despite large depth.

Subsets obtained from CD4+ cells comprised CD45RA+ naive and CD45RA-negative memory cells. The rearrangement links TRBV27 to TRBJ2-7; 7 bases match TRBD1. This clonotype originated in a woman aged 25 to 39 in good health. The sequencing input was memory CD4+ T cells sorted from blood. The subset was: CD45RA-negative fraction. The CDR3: CASSLKGTAYEQYF. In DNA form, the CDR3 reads TGTGCCAGCAGTCTTAAAGGGACAGCCTACGAGCAGTACTTC.